This T cell receptor beta chain originates from a study of shared clonotypes between healthy human individuals. None of the donors, who were healthy HIV-negative adults, had recently had acute infections or vaccinations. V lost 6 bases to trimming and J lost 6 bases, with 10 bases between them. CDR1 is SGHTS, CDR2 YDEGEE, per germline. The CDR3 is made up of 12 amino acids. Study processing details: ImmunoSEQ gave junction-only sequences without quality scores, so filtering differed. Sequencing used immunoSEQ multiplex PCR; TCRdb keeps in-frame clones, though not all of them. V and J calls and clone size are given by that table; D and trimming were obtained from the DNA. The sample includes about 1 million clones, around 74% seen only once; the top ten take approximately 1.5%. This clone was observed at least ten times.

The chain combines TRBV5-8 with TRBJ1-5; D is unclear. Sequencing was done on a sample of memory CD4+ T cells sorted from blood. Subset specified: CD45RA-negative fraction. The clonotype was recovered from a man between 18 and 29 years old in good health. The CDR3 loop is CASTEARQPQHF. The CDR3 region has the DNA TGTGCCAGCACCGAGGCTCGTCAGCCCCAGCATTTT.